Below are 19 T cell receptor beta chains sequenced from a single sample in a study of cytotoxic CD8 clonotypes in ibrutinib-treated CLL. Libraries were prepared by immunoSEQ multiplex PCR; TCRdb keeps only in-frame clonotypes and omits some of them. The sample lists 110,000 to 150,000 clones, about 80% occurring once. Material: PBMCs, obtained after 12 months of ibrutinib treatment. Every receptor here comes from a human donor with chronic lymphocytic leukemia.

The chain joins TRBV14 to TRBJ1-1; D gene uncertain. Trimming left V 0 bases short and J 7 bases short, with 15 bases between. Germline V gene lookup returns CDR1 SGHDN and CDR2 FVKESK. The CDR3 consists of 15 residues. The CDR3 loop is CASSQDGTRLDEAFF. The CDR3 nucleotides read TGTGCCAGCAGCCAAGATGGTACTCGGTTGGATGAAGCTTTCTTT.

CDR3 region: CASSGAGEINGELFF. The CDR3 DNA reads as TGTGCCAGCAGCGGAGCGGGAGAGATTAACGGGGAGCTGTTTTTT. J is TRBJ2-2 and V is TRBV5-4, with 8 bases that match TRBD2. Germline trimming cut 4 bases from V and 7 bases from J; bases unmatched to any gene: 9. The germline CDR1 and CDR2 sequences are SGHNT and YYREEE (reference sequence). The CDR3 totals 15 residues.

The chain recombines TRBV28 with TRBJ2-7; the D gene is possibly TRBD1 (6 bases). The V gene lost 4 bases and the J gene lost 5 bases, with 18 bases spanning the gap. From germline, CDR1 is MDHEN and CDR2 SYDVKM. The CDR3 has 15 residues. CDR3 in amino acids: CASSYISGDGDEQYF. CDR3 nucleotide sequence: TGTGCCAGCAGTTACATATCAGGGGATGGTGACGAGCAGTACTTC.

V and J are TRBV11-2 and TRBJ2-7; D uncertain. The CDR3 is 13 residues long. Germline CDR1 reads SGHAT; CDR2 reads FQNNGV. Trimming cost V 2 bases and J 4 bases, with 9 bases left between them. The CDR3 is CASSLSGVYEQYF. CDR3 coding DNA: TGTGCCAGCAGCTTATCTGGCGTTTACGAGCAGTACTTC.

This sequence joins TRBV10-1 and TRBJ2-3; 8 nucleotides align to TRBD2. This CDR3 has 15 residues. V shed 2 bases, J shed 2 bases, and the junction held 3 bases outside the gene matches. Germline V gene lookup returns CDR1 WNHNN and CDR2 SYGVQD (reference sequence). CDR3 nucleotide sequence: TGCGCCAGCAGTGAGGCGGGGGGAAACACAGATACGCAGTATTTT. It translates to CASSEAGGNTDTQYF.

The chain recombines TRBV30 with TRBJ1-2, with D possibly matching TRBD1 (6 bases). This CDR3 has 12 amino acids. Germline V CDR1 and CDR2: GTSNPN, SVGIG (reference sequence). Trimming pared 7 bases from V and 4 bases from J, leaving 13 bases between. CDR3 nucleotide sequence: TGTGCCTCTCGAGGCAGGGGCTATGGCTACACCTTC. It codes for CASRGRGYGYTF.

The V call is TRBV4-2, the J call TRBJ2-1; possibly TRBD2 for D (5 bases). The CDR3 is 17 amino acids. Trimming took 0 bases from V and 1 from J, leaving 13 bases between them. Germline CDR1 and CDR2: LGHNA and YNFKEQ. The CDR3 coding sequence is TGTGCCAGCAGCCAAGACCCCCCGGGAAGGTCCTACAATGAGCAGTTCTTC. Translated: CASSQDPPGRSYNEQFF.

The rearrangement joins TRBV19 to TRBJ2-7, with TRBD1 matching 12 bases. The CDR3 extends over 15 amino acids. V was clipped by 6 bases and J by 4 bases; unmatched bases: 7. Germline CDR1 is LNHDA and CDR2 is SQIVND (reference sequence). CDR3 DNA: TGTGCCAGTAGCCCGGGACAGGGGGCTTGGTACGAGCAGTACTTC. Its translation: CASSPGQGAWYEQYF.

V gene TRBV4-3 combines with J gene TRBJ1-4; TRBD1 is a possible D gene (5 bases). The V gene lost 1 base and the J gene lost 7 bases, with 16 bases spanning the gap. This CDR3 contains 16 residues. Germline-derived CDR1 and CDR2 are LGHNA and YSLEER. CDR3 in DNA: TGCGCCAGCAGCCAAGGCGGCCAGGGACTCGGTGAAAAACTGTTTTTT. Translating gives CASSQGGQGLGEKLFF.

There are a few counts of this clone. The chain combines TRBV19 with TRBJ2-2; D perhaps matches TRBD1 (5 bases). V lost 5 bases and J 3 bases, leaving 10 bases between the germline ends. Germline V gene lookup returns CDR1 LNHDA and CDR2 SQIVND (reference sequence). The CDR3 length is 14 residues. The CDR3, as DNA: TGTGCCAGTAGTCACGACAGTTACACCGGGGAGCTGTTTTTT. Translation gives CASSHDSYTGELFF.

V is TRBV30 and J is TRBJ2-5; 12 positions agree with TRBD2. The CDR3 length is 14 residues. The V gene end was trimmed by 2 bases and the J gene end by 5 bases; junction bases not matched to a gene: 3. CDR1 is GTSNPN and CDR2 is SVGIG in the germline V gene (reference sequence). In DNA, the CDR3 is TGTGCCTGGAGTACCCTAGCGGGAGGGGAGACCCAGTACTTC. As protein: CAWSTLAGGETQYF.

This rearrangement joins TRBV2 to TRBJ1-2, with 7 bases that match TRBD1. The trim removed 2 bases at V and 5 bases at J, leaving 14 bases unmatched. This CDR3 spans 17 amino acids. Germline V gene data show CDR1 as SNHLY and CDR2 as FYNNEI. CDR3 protein: CASSESEGADSRYGYTF. The DNA for the CDR3 is TGTGCCAGCAGTGAAAGTGAGGGGGCCGATTCCCGTTATGGCTACACCTTC. The whole variable domain, remainder taken from reference TRBV2 and TRBJ1-2, is EPEVTQTPSHQVTQMGQEVILRCVPISNHLYFYWYRQILGQKVEFLVSFYNNEISEKSEIFDDQFSVERPDGSNFTLKIRSTKLEDSAMYFCASSESEGADSRYGYTFGSGTRLTVV.

The chain uses TRBV11-2 and TRBJ1-2, with D hard to call. CDR3 size: 15 residues. V was cut by 2 bases and J by 4 bases, with 14 bases left in between. Germline V gene sequence: CDR1 SGHAT, CDR2 FQNNGV. DNA of the CDR3: TGTGCCAGCAGCTTACCCTCCGGGTGGACCTATGGCTACACCTTC. Residues: CASSLPSGWTYGYTF.

This sequence joins TRBV2 and TRBJ2-1, with 11 bases fitting TRBD2. Germline trimming cut 2 bases from V and 3 bases from J; bases unmatched to any gene: 3. Per the germline V gene, CDR1 is SNHLY and CDR2 is FYNNEI. The length of the CDR3 is 16 residues. CDR3 nucleotides: TGTGCCAGCAGTGAAAGGACTAGCGGGCGCTACAATGAGCAGTTCTTC. Translation gives CASSERTSGRYNEQFF.

The rearrangement uses TRBV10-3 and TRBJ2-7; TRBD2 aligns across 7 bases. J lost 1 base, V lost 6 bases, and 9 bases had no gene match. CDR3 length: 15 residues. Germline V gene sequence: CDR1 ENHRY, CDR2 SYGVKD. The CDR3 loop is CAISPGTSVSYEQYF. The CDR3 DNA reads TGTGCCATCAGCCCAGGCACTAGCGTGTCCTACGAGCAGTACTTC.

The CDR3 nucleotides read TGTGCCAGCAGTTACTCCGGGATAGCTGGGGAGCAGTACTTC. Amino acid sequence: CASSYSGIAGEQYF. The chain uses TRBV6-5 and TRBJ2-7; perhaps TRBD2 as D (5 bases). The length of the CDR3 is 14 residues. CDR1 is MNHEY, CDR2 SVGAGI, per germline. V lost 0 bases and J lost 7, with 13 bases in between.

This clone appeared a single time. The chain couples TRBV25-1 to TRBJ1-2; D not certain. The CDR3 is 14 amino acids. Trimming shortened V by 0 bases and J by 2 bases, and 7 bases separated the two germline ends. The germline V gene encodes CDR1 MGHDK and CDR2 SYGVNS. The CDR3 bases are TGTGCCAGCAGTGAATATGGGGAGAACTATGGCTACACCTTC. Translated, it gives CASSEYGENYGYTF.

The J gene is TRBJ2-7, the V gene TRBV7-9; TRBD1 aligns across 7 bases. CDR3 size: 13 residues. Losses at the gene ends were 8 bases for V and 7 bases for J; bases not matched to a gene: 11. Per germline, CDR1 SEHNR and CDR2 FQNEAQ (reference sequence). The CDR3 here is CASGWQGVFEQYF. Here the CDR3 DNA reads TGTGCCAGCGGGTGGCAGGGGGTTTTTGAGCAGTACTTC.

The chain links TRBV19 to TRBJ2-7, with D maybe TRBD1 (6 bases). Germline CDR1 reads LNHDA; CDR2 reads SQIVND (reference sequence). The CDR3 covers 13 residues. V was clipped by 5 bases and J by 4 bases, with 12 bases between them. The DNA of the CDR3 is TGTGCCAGTAGTCTACAGGGATCGTACGAGCAGTACTTC. Protein: CASSLQGSYEQYF.